This TCR beta chain originates from a study of cytomegalovirus exposure and HLA in healthy donors. The donors were members of the approximately 120-subject validation cohort (separate from the approximately 670-subject first cohort). Assay: immunoSEQ multiplex PCR; the TCRdb copy retains only in-frame clones and omits some. The sample consists of 95,000 to 120,000 clones, roughly 95% of them appearing once. Germline values: CDR1 SGHAT, CDR2 FQDESV (reference sequence). With V trimmed by 5 bases and J by 0 bases, 3 bases remained unmatched. The CDR3 has 15 residues. The sample comprised PBMCs. The chain is built from TRBV11-1 and TRBJ2-1, with TRBD2 matching over 8 bases. The source of this sequence is a woman younger than 30 in good health and CMV-seronegative. Written as DNA, the CDR3 is TGTGCCAGCAGCCCGGGACTAGGCTCCTACAATGAGCAGTTCTTC. It yields the protein CASSPGLGSYNEQFF.